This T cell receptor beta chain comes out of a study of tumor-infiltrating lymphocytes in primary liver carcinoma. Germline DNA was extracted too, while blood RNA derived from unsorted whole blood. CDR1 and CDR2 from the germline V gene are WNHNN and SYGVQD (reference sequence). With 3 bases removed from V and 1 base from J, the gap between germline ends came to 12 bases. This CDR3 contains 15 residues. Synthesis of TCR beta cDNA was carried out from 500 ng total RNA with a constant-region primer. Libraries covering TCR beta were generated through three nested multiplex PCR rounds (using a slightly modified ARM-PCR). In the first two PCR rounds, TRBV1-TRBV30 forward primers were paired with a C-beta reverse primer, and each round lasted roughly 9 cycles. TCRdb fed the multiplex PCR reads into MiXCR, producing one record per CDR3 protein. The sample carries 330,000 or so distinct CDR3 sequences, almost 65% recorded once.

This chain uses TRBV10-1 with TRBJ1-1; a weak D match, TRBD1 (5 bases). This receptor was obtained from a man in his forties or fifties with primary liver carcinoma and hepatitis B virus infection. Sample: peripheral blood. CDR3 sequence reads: CASSESQESNTEAFF. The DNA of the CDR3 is TGCGCCAGCAGTGAATCACAGGAGTCGAACACTGAAGCTTTCTTT.